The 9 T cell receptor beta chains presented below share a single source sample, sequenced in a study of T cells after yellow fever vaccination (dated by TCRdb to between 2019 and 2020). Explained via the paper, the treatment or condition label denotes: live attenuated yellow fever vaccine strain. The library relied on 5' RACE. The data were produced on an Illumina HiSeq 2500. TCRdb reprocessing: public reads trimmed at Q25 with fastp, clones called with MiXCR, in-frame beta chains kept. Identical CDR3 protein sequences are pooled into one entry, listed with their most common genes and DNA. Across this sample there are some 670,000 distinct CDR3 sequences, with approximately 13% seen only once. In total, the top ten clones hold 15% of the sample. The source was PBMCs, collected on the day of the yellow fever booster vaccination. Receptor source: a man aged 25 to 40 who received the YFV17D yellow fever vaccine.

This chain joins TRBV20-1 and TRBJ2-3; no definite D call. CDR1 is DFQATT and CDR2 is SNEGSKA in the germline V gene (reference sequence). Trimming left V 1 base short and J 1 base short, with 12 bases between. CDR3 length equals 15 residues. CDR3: CSARGLPGRTDTQYF. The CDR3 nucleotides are TGCAGTGCTAGAGGTCTTCCGGGCCGCACAGATACGCAGTATTTT.

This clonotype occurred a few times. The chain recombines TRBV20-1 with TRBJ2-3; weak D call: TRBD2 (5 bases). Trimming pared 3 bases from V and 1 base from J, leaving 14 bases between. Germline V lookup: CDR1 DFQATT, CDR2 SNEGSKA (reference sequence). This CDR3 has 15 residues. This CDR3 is CSASGGYEGTDTQYF. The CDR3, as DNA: TGCAGTGCTAGTGGCGGGTATGAGGGCACAGATACGCAGTATTTT.

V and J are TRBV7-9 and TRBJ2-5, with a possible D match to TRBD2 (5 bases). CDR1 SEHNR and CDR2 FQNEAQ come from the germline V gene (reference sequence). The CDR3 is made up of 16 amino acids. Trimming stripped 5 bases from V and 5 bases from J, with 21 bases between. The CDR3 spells CASSLSFGLSEETQYF. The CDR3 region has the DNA TGTGCCAGCAGCCTTTCATTCGGACTCTCCGAGGAGACCCAGTACTTC. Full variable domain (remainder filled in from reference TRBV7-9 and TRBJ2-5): DTGVSQNPRHKITKRGQNVTFRCDPISEHNRLYWYRQTLGQGPEFLTYFQNEAQLEKSRLLSDRFSAERPKGSFSTLEIQRTEQGDSAMYLCASSLSFGLSEETQYFGPGTRLLVL.

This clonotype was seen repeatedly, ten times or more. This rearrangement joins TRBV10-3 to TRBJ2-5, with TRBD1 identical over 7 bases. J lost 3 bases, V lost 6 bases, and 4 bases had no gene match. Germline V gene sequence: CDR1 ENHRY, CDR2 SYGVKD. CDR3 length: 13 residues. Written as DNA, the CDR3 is TGTGCCATCAGCACCACAGGGGAAGAGACCCAGTACTTC. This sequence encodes CAISTTGEETQYF.

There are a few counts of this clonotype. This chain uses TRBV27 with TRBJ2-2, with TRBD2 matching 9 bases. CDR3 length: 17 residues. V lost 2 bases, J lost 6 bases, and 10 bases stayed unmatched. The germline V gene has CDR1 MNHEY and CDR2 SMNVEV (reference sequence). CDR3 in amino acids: CASSLRPTSGFAGELFF. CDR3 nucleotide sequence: TGTGCCAGCAGTTTAAGGCCAACTAGCGGGTTTGCCGGGGAGCTGTTTTTT.

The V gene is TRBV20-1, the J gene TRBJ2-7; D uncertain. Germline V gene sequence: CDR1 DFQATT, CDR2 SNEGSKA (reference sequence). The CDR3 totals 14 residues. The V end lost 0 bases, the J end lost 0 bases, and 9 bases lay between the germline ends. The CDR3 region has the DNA TGCAGTGCTAGAGACGGGCTTACCTCCTACGAGCAGTACTTC. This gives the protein CSARDGLTSYEQYF.

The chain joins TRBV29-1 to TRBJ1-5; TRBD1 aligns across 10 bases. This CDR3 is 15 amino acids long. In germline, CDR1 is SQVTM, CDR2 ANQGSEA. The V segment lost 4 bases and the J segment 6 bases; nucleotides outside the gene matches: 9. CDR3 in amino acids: CSVAAGTGATQPQHF. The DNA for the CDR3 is TGCAGCGTTGCGGCTGGGACAGGGGCGACTCAGCCCCAGCATTTT.

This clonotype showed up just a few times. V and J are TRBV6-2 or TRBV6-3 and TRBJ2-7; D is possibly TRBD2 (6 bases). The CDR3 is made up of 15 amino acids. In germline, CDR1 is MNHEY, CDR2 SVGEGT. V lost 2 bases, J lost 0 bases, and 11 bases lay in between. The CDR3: CASSYGGMTSYEQYF. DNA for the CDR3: TGTGCCAGCAGTTACGGCGGGATGACCTCCTACGAGCAGTACTTC.

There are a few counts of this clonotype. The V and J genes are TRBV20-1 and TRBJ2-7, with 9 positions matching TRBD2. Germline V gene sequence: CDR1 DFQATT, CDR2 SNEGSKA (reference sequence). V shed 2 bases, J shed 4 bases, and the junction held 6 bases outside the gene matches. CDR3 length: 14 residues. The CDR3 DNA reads TGCAGTGCTAGAACTAGCGGGTGGGGGTACGAGCAGTACTTC. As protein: CSARTSGWGYEQYF.